These 12 T cell receptor beta chains originate from one sample sequenced in a study of T cell changes during pregnancy in multiple sclerosis. Profiled with immunoSEQ multiplex PCR; TCRdb holds only in-frame clones, not every one. The sample carries about 75,000 clones, roughly 90% recorded once. Sequenced here: peripheral blood, sampled in the first trimester of pregnancy. These receptor sequences come from a female donor in good health, enrolled as a control in a pregnancy study.

V usage is TRBV7-8 and J usage is TRBJ1-5; D is perhaps TRBD1 (5 bases). The germline V and J ends were trimmed by 8 bases and 2 bases, with 13 bases remaining between them. There are 14 residues in the CDR3. The germline V gene has CDR1 SGHVS and CDR2 FQNEAQ. CDR3: CASRETEGNQPQHF. CDR3 nucleotides: TGTGCCAGCCGTGAGACAGAAGGCAATCAGCCCCAGCATTTT.

The chain employs TRBV6-6 and TRBJ1-1; D perhaps matches TRBD1 (6 bases). CDR3 length: 15 residues. Trimming shortened V by 7 bases and J by 3 bases, and 18 bases separated the two germline ends. Germline V lookup: CDR1 MNHNY, CDR2 SVGAGI (reference sequence). In DNA form, the CDR3 reads TGTGCCAGCACTATAGGGCAGGGGAGGGACACTGAAGCTTTCTTT. This codes for CASTIGQGRDTEAFF.

As DNA, the CDR3 is TGCGCCAGCAGCTTTAGCGGGGGGGCCTACGAGCAGTACTTC. Translated, it gives CASSFSGGAYEQYF. The J gene is TRBJ2-7, the V gene TRBV5-1; 11 nucleotides line up with TRBD2. J was trimmed by 2 bases and V by 2 bases; bases with no gene match: 0. The germline CDR1 and CDR2 sequences are SGHRS and YFSETQ. This CDR3 comprises 14 residues.

This clone has at least ten counts. One end of the junction varies from germline; a read error may be responsible. This chain uses TRBV25-1 with TRBJ2-1; 11 bases line up with TRBD2. This CDR3 contains 14 residues. Germline CDR1 reads MGHDK; CDR2 reads SYGVNS. The CDR3 reads CASSESQDSGRGVF. The DNA of the CDR3 is TGTGCCAGCAGTGAATCCCAAGATAGCGGGAGGGGTGTCTTC.

This rearrangement joins TRBV10-3 to TRBJ1-1; D is unclear. Trimming removed 0 bases from V and 3 bases from J, with 8 bases in between. Per germline, CDR1 ENHRY and CDR2 SYGVKD. The CDR3 is 14 residues long. The CDR3 DNA follows: TGTGCCATCAGTGAGTCGGACTCCTACACTGAAGCTTTCTTT. Translating gives CAISESDSYTEAFF.

This chain links TRBV2 with TRBJ2-3, with 12 bases aligning to TRBD2. Germline V gives CDR1 SNHLY, CDR2 FYNNEI. With 6 bases clipped from V and 5 bases from J, the junction kept 6 bases outside the gene matches. The CDR3 sequence is 15 residues long. This CDR3 reads CASSSSGGAVDTQYF. The CDR3, as DNA: TGTGCCAGCAGCTCTAGCGGGGGGGCGGTAGATACGCAGTATTTT. The full variable domain, rest sourced from reference TRBV2 and TRBJ2-3, is EPEVTQTPSHQVTQMGQEVILRCVPISNHLYFYWYRQILGQKVEFLVSFYNNEISEKSEIFDDQFSVERPDGSNFTLKIRSTKLEDSAMYFCASSSSGGAVDTQYFGPGTRLTVL.

The rearrangement joins TRBV6-1 to TRBJ2-3, with 13 bases matching TRBD2. Germline assignment: CDR1 MNHNS and CDR2 SASEGT. Unmatched junction bases numbered 7, after V lost 4 bases and J lost 6 bases. This CDR3 has 16 amino acids. The chain's CDR3 is CASSVGLAGVGDTQYF. The CDR3 bases are TGTGCCAGCAGTGTAGGACTAGCGGGGGTAGGTGATACGCAGTATTTT.

J is TRBJ2-3 and V is TRBV30, with TRBD2 as a possible D gene (5 bases). This CDR3 contains 13 residues. Germline V CDR1 and CDR2: GTSNPN, SVGIG (reference sequence). V shed 5 bases and J shed 6 bases, with 15 bases lying between them. CDR3: CAWARRGRDTQYF. The CDR3 DNA reads TGTGCCTGGGCCCGCCGGGGAAGGGATACGCAGTATTTT.

The CDR3 DNA reads as TGTGCCAGCAGCTCCTTCCGTAGCGGGAGCCAAGAGACCCAGTACTTC. This codes for CASSSFRSGSQETQYF. The chain links TRBV7-8 to TRBJ2-5, with 9 positions matching TRBD2. The CDR3 totals 16 residues. The trim removed 4 bases at V and 1 base at J, leaving 7 bases unmatched. The germline CDR1 and CDR2 sequences are SGHVS and FQNEAQ.

This clone was seen once. The CDR3 coding sequence is TGTGCCAGCAGCTTACTAGCGGGAGGGATCTATGAGACCCAGTACTTC. Its translation: CASSLLAGGIYETQYF. The V gene is TRBV5-6, the J gene TRBJ2-5, with 13 bases identical to TRBD2. This CDR3 region has 16 residues. Losses at the gene ends were 2 bases for V and 5 bases for J; bases not matched to a gene: 6. Germline CDR1 reads SGHDT; CDR2 reads YYEEEE.

V gene TRBV10-2 combines with J gene TRBJ1-2; D possibly corresponds to TRBD1 (6 bases). CDR3 size: 12 residues. CDR1 is WSHSY and CDR2 is SAAADI in the germline V gene. V was pared by 2 bases and J by 9 bases, with 10 bases between. DNA for the CDR3: TGCGCCAGCAGTGAGAGGGGGTTACGCTACACCTTC. As protein: CASSERGLRYTF.

This chain connects TRBV6-4 to TRBJ2-1, with 13 nucleotides matching TRBD2. J gave up 8 bases and V 2 bases, and 0 bases lay outside the gene matches. CDR3 length: 14 residues. The germline V gene encodes CDR1 MRHNA and CDR2 SNTAGT. The CDR3 loop is CASSDGLAGDEQFF. The CDR3 DNA reads TGTGCCAGCAGTGACGGACTAGCGGGAGATGAGCAGTTCTTC.